These T cell receptor beta chains were read from a single sample in a study of PD-1 blockade in classical Hodgkin lymphoma. TCRdb's table, derived via immunoSEQ multiplex PCR, lists solely in-frame clones and lacks some. The top ten clones hold roughly 15% of a sample with around 99,000 clones, roughly 76% of them seen once. Source: peripheral blood mononuclear cells (PBMCs), taken before the second cycle of nivolumab. The receptors derive from a human donor with classical Hodgkin lymphoma. Each CDR3 is given without its conserved first and last residue. D genes are given only for firm matches.

TRBV11-2	TRBD1	TRBJ2-5	ASSLMTGAQETQY
TRBV7-2	TRBD2	TRBJ2-3	ASSLGTSGRRSTDTQY
TRBV11-2	-	TRBJ1-2	ASSLDPGYGYT
TRBV10-3	-	TRBJ1-1	AISEAGLGAF
TRBV18	TRBD1	TRBJ1-3	ASSSPGQGASGNTIY
TRBV29-1	TRBD1	TRBJ2-7	SARDSVRVEQY
TRBV28	-	TRBJ1-2	ASSTGGLRYT
TRBV7-6	-	TRBJ1-3	ASSLGPGRSGNTIY
TRBV14	-	TRBJ2-5	ASSQVEETQY
TRBV29-1	-	TRBJ1-2	SVSIGEGYT